A selection of T cell receptor beta chains follows, all from one sample in a study of CD8+ T cells in alopecia areata. The protocol was immunoSEQ multiplex PCR, while the TCRdb copy is restricted to in-frame clones and leaves out a portion. The table lists approximately 98,000 clones, 50% to 60% of them singletons. Sequencing was carried out using NKG2D-low CD8+ T cells sorted from blood. The receptors stem from a human donor with alopecia areata. Each CDR3 is given with its conserved first and last residue. D genes are given only for firm matches. Not all rows give a size; the values are once, few, many and, for expanded clones, a class.

clone size	D gene	V gene	J gene	CDR3 DNA	CDR3 protein
few	NA	TRBV19	TRBJ1-1	TGTGCCAGTAGCCCGGGACTTGGGATCACTGAAGCTTTCTTT	CASSPGLGITEAFF
NA	NA	TRBV27	TRBJ2-5	TGTGCCAGCAGTTCCGGAGAGACCCAGTACTTC	CASSSGETQYF
NA	NA	TRBV7-3	TRBJ2-3	TGTGCCAGCAGCTCGAAGACAGATACGCAGTATTTT	CASSSKTDTQYF
few	TRBD1	TRBV10-3	TRBJ2-1	TGTGCCATCAGTGAGACAGGGACAGCCTACAATGAGCAGTTCTTC	CAISETGTAYNEQFF
NA	TRBD2	TRBV4-1	TRBJ2-7	TGCGCCAGCAGCCAAGAGGCGGGAGGCAGGCGCGAGCAGTACTTC	CASSQEAGGRREQYF
few	NA	TRBV2	TRBJ1-5	TGTGCCAGCATCGAGTCAGCCAATCAGCCCCAGCATTTT	CASIESANQPQHF
few	NA	TRBV6-4	TRBJ1-2	TGTGCCAGCAGTGCGGACGGTGTGGGGACTGATGGCTACACCTTC	CASSADGVGTDGYTF
NA	TRBD1	TRBV7-6	TRBJ1-3	TGTGCCAGCAGCGGGGGACAGGGTTCTGGAAACACCATATATTTT	CASSGGQGSGNTIYF
many	NA	TRBV6-6	TRBJ2-1	TGTGCCAGCAGTTACCCTGGTTCCAATGAGCAGTTCTTC	CASSYPGSNEQFF
NA	NA	TRBV27	TRBJ2-1	TGTGCCAGCCATGCCGGCTTCAACAATGAGCAGTTCTTC	CASHAGFNNEQFF
few	NA	TRBV11-3	TRBJ2-5	TGTGCCAGCAGCCTTGCTGGCTACGGGACCCAGTACTTC	CASSLAGYGTQYF
NA	NA	TRBV27	TRBJ1-1	TGTGCCAGCAGACAGGGTAGTTACACTGAAGCTTTCTTT	CASRQGSYTEAFF
few	TRBD2	TRBV6-5	TRBJ2-1	TGTGCCAGCAGGTCTAGCGGGACCCCTTCCAATGAGCAGTTCTTC	CASRSSGTPSNEQFF
NA	TRBD1	TRBV7-3	TRBJ1-3	TGTGCCAGCAGCCCTCAGACAGGGTCGGGAAACACCATATATTTT	CASSPQTGSGNTIYF
few	NA	TRBV28	TRBJ2-1	TGTGCCAGCAGCGGGACACCCGACAATGAGCAGTTCTTC	CASSGTPDNEQFF
NA	TRBD1	TRBV25-1	TRBJ1-5	TGTGCCAGCAGGGGACAGGGCGAATATCAGCCCCAGCATTTT	CASRGQGEYQPQHF
NA	NA	TRBV14	TRBJ2-7	TGTGCCAGCAGCTATGACACTAACTACGAGCAGTACTTC	CASSYDTNYEQYF
NA	NA	TRBV4-1	TRBJ2-5	TGCGCCAGCAGCCAAGACGGGTTATTAGCCAGACAAGAGACCCAGTACTTC	CASSQDGLLARQETQYF
NA	TRBD2	TRBV4-1	TRBJ2-3	TGCGCCAGCAGCCAAGAGGGACTAGCGGGAGATACGCAGTATTTT	CASSQEGLAGDTQYF
NA	NA	TRBV9	TRBJ2-2	TGTGCCAGCCAGGGGCCCACCGGGGAGCTGTTTTTT	CASQGPTGELFF
NA	TRBD2	TRBV28	TRBJ2-3	TGTGCCAGCAGTTCTTTGACTAGCGGGAGGGACCATCCGACAATATTT	CASSSLTSGRDHPTIF
NA	NA	TRBV7-9	TRBJ2-2	TGTGCCAGCAGCTTAGAGAAAGACAAGTCACCGGGGGAGCTGTTTTTT	CASSLEKDKSPGELFF
NA	NA	TRBV4-1	TRBJ2-5	TGCGCCAGCAGCCAAACGACCCAGGGAGCGGAGACCCAGTACTTC	CASSQTTQGAETQYF
NA	NA	TRBV2	TRBJ2-7	TGTGCCAGCAGGGGCTTGAGGGGTATCTCCTACGAGCAGTACTTC	CASRGLRGISYEQYF
once	NA	TRBV2	TRBJ2-1	TGTGCCAGCAGGGAAAGACCAGATCTAGGTGAGCAGTTCTTC	CASRERPDLGEQFF
NA	NA	TRBV13	TRBJ2-5	TGTGCCAGCAGCCTGGGACTGATCCAAGAGACCCAGTACTTC	CASSLGLIQETQYF
NA	NA	TRBV9	TRBJ2-7	TGTGCCAGCAGCCCCGGGGGCGAGCAGTACTTC	CASSPGGEQYF
NA	TRBD2	TRBV2	TRBJ2-2	TGTGCCAGCAGTGACATAGCGGGAGTAAATACCGGGGAGCTGTTTTTT	CASSDIAGVNTGELFF
few	NA	TRBV7-8	TRBJ2-7	TGTGCCAGCAGCTTAGAGATCTACGAGCAGTACTTC	CASSLEIYEQYF
NA	NA	TRBV5-6	TRBJ1-1	TGTGCCAGCAGCTCCCGAGTAGAGGGGAGGACGAACACTGAAGCTTTCTTT	CASSSRVEGRTNTEAFF
NA	NA	TRBV2	TRBJ2-1	TGTGCCAGCAGGGAATTCCATGAGCAGTTCTTC	CASREFHEQFF
NA	NA	TRBV27	TRBJ2-1	TGTGCCAGCGGATCGGCTCGGACCGGGACTTTCTATTCCTACAATGAGCAGTTCTTC	CASGSARTGTFYSYNEQFF
many	NA	TRBV4-1	TRBJ2-3	TGCGCCAGCAGCCTCCCCCGGGGAATGGTGAGCACAGATACGCAGTATTTT	CASSLPRGMVSTDTQYF
NA	NA	TRBV27	TRBJ1-2	TGTGCCAGCAGTTACCCGGGGGCGGATGGCTACACCTTC	CASSYPGADGYTF
few	TRBD1	TRBV14	TRBJ2-5	TGTGCCAGCAGCCAAGCCCATAATGCCTTTGGGTGGACAGGGACGCAAGAGACCCAGTACTTC	CASSQAHNAFGWTGTQETQYF